This T cell receptor (beta chain) came from a study of blood T cell repertoires in COVID-19. About the study: In each case, the material was cDNA or gDNA derived from T cells, B-cell-depleted T cells, or PBMCs.

The CDR3 extends over 17 amino acids. Trimming left V 3 bases short and J 0 bases short, with 18 bases between. Germline CDR1 and CDR2: SGHRS and YFSETQ. The authors' processing: How many nucleated cells were present was estimated from reference gene primer amplification. TCRdb keeps only in-frame clones here, not all; method: immunoSEQ multiplex PCR. Clone size and V and J calls were adopted from that table, with D and trimming inferred from the DNA. The table includes roughly 250,000 clones, around 82% detected once. There are a few counts of this clone. V and J are TRBV5-1 and TRBJ1-2, with D unclear. The sequence derives from a human donor in a cohort sampled during active COVID-19. Sequences were obtained from peripheral blood. The CDR3 region is CASSSLRRGPANYGYTF. The CDR3 DNA sequence: TGCGCCAGCAGCTCCCTACGCCGGGGTCCCGCTAACTATGGCTACACCTTC.